The sequence of this T cell receptor (beta chain) was determined in a study of T-cell memory formation after mild COVID-19. Background on the study: TCR clusters were largely donor specific. Overall study findings and caveats: Among clones peaking at day 37 in the second wave, SARS-CoV-2 specificity remained unconfirmed. While clones contracting from day 15 to 85 were balanced between CD4 and CD8, later expanders leaned CD4+.

5'RACE with constant-segment primers built TCRalpha and TCRbeta cDNA libraries with UMIs. TCRdb re-called the 5' RACE reads with MiXCR, one entry per CDR3 protein. The data show approximately 28,000 distinct CDR3 sequences, roughly an eighth seen once. This CDR3 has 17 amino acids. Losses at the gene ends were 7 bases for V and 7 bases for J; bases not matched to a gene: 12. The germline CDR1 and CDR2 sequences are LNHDA and SQIVND (reference sequence). This clonotype was observed a few times. Its antigen is not known. This receptor was identified in an adult woman who had mild COVID-19 (a few samples of this study predate the infection). Cell type and time point are not known. This sequence joins TRBV19 and TRBJ2-2; 13 bases map to TRBD2. Sequencing was performed on PBMCs or a T cell subset sorted from them (not recorded which). CDR3 region: CASTNLETSGRNGELFF. The CDR3 nucleotides read TGTGCCAGTACCAACCTGGAGACTAGCGGGAGGAACGGGGAGCTGTTTTTT. The entire variable domain, with the rest obtained from reference TRBV19 and TRBJ2-2, is as follows: DGGITQSPKYLFRKEGQNVTLSCEQNLNHDAMYWYRQDPGQGLRLIYYSQIVNDFQKGDIAEGYSVSREKKESFPLTVTSAQKNPTAFYLCASTNLETSGRNGELFFGEGSRLTVL.